Sequencing of this TCR beta chain was carried out in a study of PD-1 blockade in classical Hodgkin lymphoma. Assay used: immunoSEQ multiplex PCR; TCRdb lists only in-frame clones, some missing. The sample has approximately 14,000 clones, about 80% seen once. Brentuximab vedotin exposure varied among the patients, all of whom had relapsed after autologous stem cell transplantation. Trimming took off 1 base at V and 5 bases at J, with 11 bases between the two ends. CDR3 size: 14 residues. In germline, CDR1 is LGHNA, CDR2 YSLEER. The TCR originated in a human donor with classical Hodgkin lymphoma. Here the sequenced sample was peripheral blood mononuclear cells (PBMCs), taken at baseline. V gene TRBV4-3 combines with J gene TRBJ1-1; D is unclear. CDR3 sequence (DNA): TGCGCCAGCAGCCAAGTCGGCCCGGGGACTGAAGCTTTCTTT. Protein: CASSQVGPGTEAFF.